This T cell receptor delta chain comes out of a study of γδ T cells in repeated Plasmodium falciparum infection. About the study: Four controlled malaria infections with P. falciparum NF54 spanned less than 800 days. Some Malian samples span acute malaria episodes; others come from no-transmission periods.

Bulk repertoires came from Vgamma9/Vdelta2+ or Vdelta2-negative gammadelta T cells flow-sorted from PBMC. As to this clone: TCRdb's protein, taken from a much larger clone, differs from this DNA's translation at residue 14, likely owing to a read error; the protein displayed comes from the DNA.

Germline CDR1 GEAIGNYY, CDR2 EKD. The CDR3 totals 18 residues. V was pared by 7 bases and J by 6 bases, with 23 bases of the junction left unmatched. TCRdb re-processed the multiplex PCR reads via CATT. Of more than 70,000 delta-chain clones listed, 0.75% to 1% are singletons. This chain connects TRDV2 to TRDJ1; 9 nucleotides align to TRDD3. The J gene is not listed in TCRdb, so it was assigned here from a DNA match to germline. The specimen sequenced was gamma-delta T cells from blood. This receptor was taken from a pool of human donors (malaria-infected and uninfected, not separated). CDR3 sequence: CACYHGTGGPTGTNKLIF. CDR3 sequence (DNA): TGTGCCTGCTACCACGGGACTGGGGGACCTACAGGGACCAATAAACTCATCTTT.